A single sample is the source of the 25 T cell receptor beta chains below, sequenced in a study of PD-1 blockade in classical Hodgkin lymphoma. Assay used: immunoSEQ multiplex PCR; TCRdb lists only in-frame clones, some missing. The profile covers about 41,000 clones, with 76% appearing a single time and approximately 20% taken by the ten largest. Exposure to brentuximab vedotin varied, and each patient had relapsed following autologous stem cell transplantation. The sample consisted of peripheral blood mononuclear cells (PBMCs), taken at baseline. All receptors come from a human donor with classical Hodgkin lymphoma.

CDR3 coding DNA: TGCAGCGTTCGAGCCGGGACGGATCTCCCGAACACTGAAGCTTTCTTT. Its protein product is CSVRAGTDLPNTEAFF. The V call is TRBV29-1, the J call TRBJ1-1; possibly TRBD1 for D (5 bases). This CDR3 contains 16 residues. The germline V and J ends were trimmed by 5 bases and 1 base, with 20 bases remaining between them. CDR1 and CDR2 (germline): SQVTM, ANQGSEA.

This clone was counted a few times. The chain recombines TRBV27 with TRBJ2-1; 10 bases agree with TRBD2. This CDR3 comprises 15 residues. Per the germline V gene, CDR1 is MNHEY and CDR2 is SMNVEV (reference sequence). J gave up 9 bases and V 2 bases, and 7 bases lay outside the gene matches. CDR3 nucleotide sequence: TGTGCCAGCAGTTTAGGGGCTAGCGGGAGAGGTGAGCAGTTCTTC. Amino acid sequence: CASSLGASGRGEQFF.

V and J are TRBV11-2 and TRBJ2-5, with 13 bases fitting TRBD2. The germline gives CDR1 SGHAT, CDR2 FQNNGV. This CDR3 has 15 amino acids. V lost 5 bases, J lost 5 bases, and 5 bases stayed unmatched. The CDR3 nucleotides are TGTGCCAGCAGCCGGACTAGCGGGAGATGGGAGACCCAGTACTTC. Translation: CASSRTSGRWETQYF.

Note on this clone: At one end the junction does not follow the germline gene, possibly because of a read error. The V gene is TRBV6-5, the J gene TRBJ1-5, with a possible D match to TRBD1 (6 bases). The CDR3 sequence is 15 residues long. Germline V gives CDR1 MNHEY, CDR2 SVGAGI. In DNA form, the CDR3 reads TGTGTCAGCAGACGGACAGTCGAAGGAGGAGGGGCCCAGCATTTT. Its protein is CVSRRTVEGGGAQHF.

The V call is TRBV6-5, the J call TRBJ2-7; TRBD1 might be the D (6 bases). The V end lost 0 bases, the J end lost 3 bases, and 9 bases lay between the germline ends. This CDR3 contains 14 residues. Per germline, CDR1 MNHEY and CDR2 SVGAGI. CDR3 protein: CASSYSQGFYEQYF. The CDR3 DNA reads TGTGCCAGCAGTTACTCGCAGGGGTTCTACGAGCAGTACTTC.

J is TRBJ1-1 and V is TRBV7-9, with D unresolved. V was trimmed by 2 bases and J by 3 bases, leaving 10 bases between them. In germline, CDR1 is SEHNR, CDR2 FQNEAQ (reference sequence). The length of the CDR3 is 14 residues. CDR3 nucleotides: TGTGCCAGCAGCTTATCTCCCGGCGACACTGAAGCTTTCTTT. It codes for CASSLSPGDTEAFF.

The J gene is TRBJ2-7, the V gene TRBV7-8; 13 positions match TRBD2. Trimming removed 5 bases from V and 2 bases from J; junction bases left unmatched: 6. The CDR3 loop spans 16 amino acids. The germline gives CDR1 SGHVS, CDR2 FQNEAQ. CDR3 coding DNA: TGTGCCAGCAGCCTGGACGGACTAGCGGGAGCCTACGAGCAGTACTTC. It specifies CASSLDGLAGAYEQYF.

This clone came up once. V usage is TRBV6-5 and J usage is TRBJ1-4; 7 nucleotides align to TRBD1. The CDR3 totals 15 residues. Losses at the gene ends were 6 bases for V and 0 bases for J; bases not matched to a gene: 4. Germline CDR1 and CDR2: MNHEY and SVGAGI. CDR3 protein: CASRIQGSTNEKLFF. CDR3 sequence (DNA): TGTGCCAGCAGGATACAGGGGTCAACTAATGAAAAACTGTTTTTT.

The chain carries TRBV6-5 and TRBJ2-7, with D perhaps TRBD1 (5 bases). With 0 bases removed from V and 7 bases from J, the gap between germline ends came to 16 bases. The CDR3 extends over 15 amino acids. In germline, CDR1 is MNHEY, CDR2 SVGAGI. The CDR3 loop reads CASSYSWQGVDEQYF. The CDR3 DNA sequence: TGTGCCAGCAGTTACTCGTGGCAGGGTGTAGATGAGCAGTACTTC.

This chain connects TRBV7-9 to TRBJ2-1; 7 bases match TRBD2. Looked up from germline, CDR1 is SEHNR and CDR2 is FQNEAQ (reference sequence). J was trimmed by 7 bases and V by 3 bases; bases with no gene match: 6. The CDR3 runs to 14 residues. The CDR3 region has the DNA TGTGCCAGCAGCTTGAGGGAGGGCGGAAATGAGCAGTTCTTC. Translation gives CASSLREGGNEQFF. The whole variable domain, remainder taken from reference TRBV7-9 and TRBJ2-1, is DTGVSQNPRHKITKRGQNVTFRCDPISEHNRLYWYRQTLGQGPEFLTYFQNEAQLEKSRLLSDRFSAERPKGSFSTLEIQRTEQGDSAMYLCASSLREGGNEQFFGPGTRLTVL.

The chain carries TRBV9 and TRBJ2-5; either TRBD1 or TRBD2 may supply D (5 bases each). Germline CDR1 and CDR2: SGDLS and YYNGEE. The V end lost 4 bases, the J end lost 1 base, and 14 bases lay between the germline ends. The CDR3 sequence is 15 residues long. The CDR3 nucleotides are TGTGCCAGCAGCCCCCGGGGTGGGGGCCAAGAGACCCAGTACTTC. Residues: CASSPRGGGQETQYF.

The chain combines TRBV11-2 with TRBJ2-7; D may be TRBD2 (5 bases). CDR3 length: 14 amino acids. CDR1 and CDR2 from the germline V gene are SGHAT and FQNNGV. The ends were cut back, 5 bases at V and 3 bases at J, with 14 bases in the middle. The DNA of the CDR3 is TGTGCCAGCAGCCCAGCCCCAGGAGGCTACGAGCAGTACTTC. It is translated as CASSPAPGGYEQYF.

The chain has TRBV2 and TRBJ2-1; D is possibly TRBD1 (6 bases). Looked up from germline, CDR1 is SNHLY and CDR2 is FYNNEI. The CDR3 runs to 16 residues. The V end lost 6 bases, the J end lost 6 bases, and 21 bases lay between the germline ends. CDR3 protein: CASSLQGGTNPNEQFF. CDR3 nucleotides: TGTGCCAGCAGCCTACAGGGTGGTACGAATCCCAATGAGCAGTTCTTC.

The chain is built from TRBV29-1 and TRBJ1-5, with D tentatively TRBD1 (6 bases). The CDR3 is 15 amino acids. Germline-derived CDR1 and CDR2 are SQVTM and ANQGSEA. V shed 4 bases and J shed 7 bases, with 20 bases lying between them. This chain's CDR3 is CSVAGGALTGQPQHF. CDR3 bases: TGCAGCGTTGCGGGGGGGGCGCTGACTGGGCAGCCCCAGCATTTT. The variable domain in full, completed from reference TRBV29-1 and TRBJ1-5, reads SAVISQKPSRDICQRGTSLTIQCQVDSQVTMMFWYRQQPGQSLTLIATANQGSEATYESGFVIDKFPISRPNLTFSTLTVSNMSPEDSSIYLCSVAGGALTGQPQHFGDGTRLSIL.

This chain connects TRBV11-1 to TRBJ2-7; TRBD2 might be the D (7 bases). The CDR3 length is 19 residues. CDR1 is SGHAT, CDR2 FQDESV, per germline (reference sequence). The V end lost 4 bases, the J end lost 3 bases, and 28 bases lay between the germline ends. This CDR3 is CASSSRPGKGGRGGYEQYF. The CDR3 nucleotides read TGTGCCAGCAGCTCCCGCCCTGGGAAGGGCGGGAGAGGGGGCTACGAGCAGTACTTC.

CDR3 in DNA: TGCGCCAGCAGTGGACAGGGGGCCGGGGAGCTGTTTTTT. Encoded protein: CASSGQGAGELFF. The chain couples TRBV10-1 to TRBJ2-2, with TRBD1 matching over 9 bases. Trimming cost V 4 bases and J 6 bases; bases outside gene matches: 0. The CDR3 contains 13 residues. CDR1 is WNHNN, CDR2 SYGVQD, per germline (reference sequence).

CDR3 in amino acids: CSVDFRTVNEQFF. The CDR3 DNA is TGCAGCGTTGACTTCAGGACAGTTAATGAGCAGTTCTTC. The J gene is TRBJ2-1, the V gene TRBV29-1; a weak D match, TRBD1 (6 bases). V lost 3 bases, J lost 7 bases, and 13 bases lay in between. CDR3 size: 13 residues. CDR1 is SQVTM, CDR2 ANQGSEA, per germline.

This sequence joins TRBV28 and TRBJ1-5; D is undetermined. CDR1 is MDHEN, CDR2 SYDVKM, per germline. V was cut by 5 bases and J by 6 bases, with 17 bases left in between. The CDR3 consists of 15 residues. For the CDR3, the DNA is TGTGCCAGCAGTACCCGCCTGGGTGAAGGTCAGCCCCAGCATTTT. Residues: CASSTRLGEGQPQHF.

This sequence joins TRBV30 and TRBJ1-4, with TRBD1 matching 8 bases. This CDR3 region has 16 residues. Germline trimming cut 3 bases from V and 4 bases from J; bases unmatched to any gene: 10. Germline V gene lookup returns CDR1 GTSNPN and CDR2 SVGIG (reference sequence). CDR3 loop: CAWSEPRTGRNEKLFF. In nucleotides, the CDR3 is TGTGCCTGGAGCGAACCCCGGACAGGGCGTAATGAAAAACTGTTTTTT.

The V and J genes are TRBV6-1 and TRBJ1-1, with 8 positions matching TRBD1. The length of the CDR3 is 13 residues. Per germline, CDR1 MNHNS and CDR2 SASEGT. V lost 6 bases and J lost 4; bases outside the gene matches: 4. The CDR3 DNA is TGTGCCAGCAGGGACAGGGCGGCCACTGAAGCTTTCTTT. It translates to CASRDRAATEAFF.

The table lists this clone with a few counts. The chain couples TRBV19 to TRBJ1-5; D uncertain. V was pared by 2 bases and J by 4 bases, with 12 bases between. The CDR3 contains 15 residues. The germline gives CDR1 LNHDA, CDR2 SQIVND (reference sequence). CDR3 residues: CASSIRWDGNQPQHF. Here the CDR3 DNA reads TGTGCCAGTAGTATACGGTGGGATGGGAATCAGCCCCAGCATTTT.

The V call is TRBV7-2, the J call TRBJ1-2; D is ambiguous. CDR1 and CDR2 from the germline V gene are SGHTA and FQGNSA. The CDR3 runs to 14 residues. Between the trimmed V and J ends, which lost 2 bases and 6 bases, there was a span of 13 bases. The DNA of the CDR3 is TGTGCCAGCAGCTTAATCATTCAGCTGGATGGCTACACCTTC. Protein sequence: CASSLIIQLDGYTF.

The CDR3 nucleotides are TGTGCCAGCAGTGAATCAAGGCCGAGGGAAGCTTTCTTT. Translation gives CASSESRPREAFF. The V and J genes are TRBV25-1 and TRBJ1-1; D not resolved. V dropped 1 base and J dropped 8 bases, with 11 bases sitting between them. This CDR3 is built from 13 residues. The germline V gene has CDR1 MGHDK and CDR2 SYGVNS.

The chain employs TRBV5-1 and TRBJ1-4; D ambiguous. Per germline, CDR1 SGHRS and CDR2 YFSETQ. The CDR3 runs 15 residues. The V and J ends lost 0 bases and 5 bases respectively, with 11 bases between them. The CDR3 reads CASSLGLRLNEKLFF. CDR3 DNA: TGCGCCAGCAGCTTGGGTCTCAGATTAAATGAAAAACTGTTTTTT. Full variable domain (remainder filled in from reference TRBV5-1 and TRBJ1-4): KAGVTQTPRYLIKTRGQQVTLSCSPISGHRSVSWYQQTPGQGLQFLFEYFSETQRNKGNFPGRFSGRQFSNSRSEMNVSTLELGDSALYLCASSLGLRLNEKLFFGSGTQLSVL.

V is TRBV5-1 and J is TRBJ2-5; maybe TRBD2 (5 bases). CDR1 is SGHRS, CDR2 YFSETQ, per germline. The CDR3 runs 14 residues. V lost 0 bases and J lost 5, with 11 bases in between. The CDR3 is CASSLGLGEETQYF. CDR3 in DNA: TGCGCCAGCAGCTTGGGGCTCGGGGAGGAGACCCAGTACTTC.